This paragraph reports one TCR beta chain. No antigen is known for it. Per-nucleotide qualities are absent, and no much larger clonotype sits a single base away. A single peripheral blood draw of around 0.11 L on average was collected from each donor into heparinised tubes. A BD FACSAria II and a panel including CD45RO, CCR7, CD25, CD127, CD95 and CD27 were used to sort naive, central memory, regulatory and stem cell-like memory CD4+ T cells. A purity above 95% was achieved for all sorted populations. Right away, PBMCs were isolated by Lymphoprep density gradient centrifugation and were stained directly, with no culture step. So that batch effects would be minimized, each experiment stained and sorted samples in pairs, pairing one healthy donor with one patient. The data belong to a study of beta chain features in type 1 diabetes (dated by TCRdb to 2017 to 2018). Describing the broader study: No differences in mean age, gender distribution, total cell number or subset yield were found between patients and healthy donors. A total of roughly 99 million sorted cells were examined across all samples, and the number of cells per subset was strongly correlated with RNA yield. The study compared the TCRB repertoires of sorted circulating CD4+ T cell subsets in recently diagnosed type 1 diabetes patients with those in matched healthy donors. Regulatory and stem cell-like memory subsets were obtained from only 8 patients and about eight healthy donors, while naive and central memory subsets were obtained from all 30 or so donors. What the study reported, not specific to this receptor: Because the HLA sub-analyses included only small numbers of individuals, any influence of HLA type on TCRB rearrangement was left unresolved. PCR might favor shorter templates, but patient and control samples were amplified and corrected together, so any skew would affect both groups equally. Sequencing cDNA rather than genomic DNA could over-represent highly expressing activated cells, although activation and CD3 levels did not differ between groups. At VDJ recombination sites, type 1 diabetes patients had fewer insertions and more deleted nucleotides, which implies abnormalities in thymic rearrangement. A moderate but significant shortening of TCRB CDR3 length was observed in type 1 diabetes patients in all four CD4+ subsets. The naive, central memory and regulatory TCRB repertoires appeared to resemble one another more closely among patients than among healthy donors.

V is clipped by 3 bases and J by 7 bases, and the sequence between their germline boundaries is 17 bases long. Measured from the cysteine to the phenylalanine, the CDR3 is 14 residues long. Only the CDR3 portion is preserved as DNA: 42 bases, with reading frame beginning at the first base. CDR1 and CDR2 were assigned from the germline V gene (reference sequence) as SGHNT and YYREEE. The High Capacity cDNA Reverse Transcription Kit was used to reverse transcribe all of the isolated RNA, meaning that expressed TCRB transcripts were what got sequenced. Deep immunoSEQ sequencing was applied to naive, central memory and regulatory T cell samples, giving an average of about 3.4 million total reads per sample. After sorted cells were lysed in RLT buffer, RNA was extracted with DNase-treated RNeasy Micro or Mini kits, with the choice depending on cell number. Each cell subset was processed on its own to prevent cross-contamination, while patient and healthy donor samples were processed together. The immunoSEQ multiplex PCR was used to amplify TCRB sequences from cDNA, yielding 87-bp fragments that span the CDR3 region. Amplicons were sequenced on the Illumina HiSeq platform. The original pipeline was this. PCR bias was computationally corrected using synthetic template baselines, reads within Hamming distance 2 were collapsed, and singletons that could not be merged were discarded. Reads were aligned against IMGT so that V, D and J genes, CDR3 length and insertions or deletions at six rearrangement sites could be assigned. Within each subset, clonotype counts were normalized to sorted cell number, and only after that were true diversity and Gini coefficients computed with the tcR R package. The overlap coefficient, calculated on TCRB nucleotide sequences, was used to quantify repertoire sharing. TCRdb obtained this table from immuneACCESS and retained in-frame rearrangements with V and J assigned. These tables miss some clones; where compared with another copy, unresolved V genes account for less than half of the shortfall, and the remainder is unexplained. V and J calls plus clone size are reproduced from that table; the DNA served to infer D and trimming. The sample yields about 120,000 clones; approximately 15% were counted once. 2% to 3% of the sample goes to the ten largest clones.

The chain couples TRBV5-4 to TRBJ2-7; D gene: possibly TRBD2, on 6 matching bases. The clonotype was recovered from a man younger than 30 with type 1 diabetes. Sequencing was carried out using central memory CD4+ T cells from blood. The DNA is TGTGCCAGCAGCTCCGGCGGGTTCGCGGGGGAGCAGTACTTC. Translated, it gives CASSSGGFAGEQYF.